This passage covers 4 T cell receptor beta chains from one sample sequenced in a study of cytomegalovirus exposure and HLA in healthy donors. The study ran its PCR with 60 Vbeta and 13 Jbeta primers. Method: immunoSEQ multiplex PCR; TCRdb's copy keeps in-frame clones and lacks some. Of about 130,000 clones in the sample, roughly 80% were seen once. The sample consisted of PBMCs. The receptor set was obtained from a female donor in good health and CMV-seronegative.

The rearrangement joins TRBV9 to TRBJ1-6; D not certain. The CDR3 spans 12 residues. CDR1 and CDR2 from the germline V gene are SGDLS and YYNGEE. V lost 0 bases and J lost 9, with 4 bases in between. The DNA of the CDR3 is TGTGCCAGCAGCGTAGGGAGTTCACCCCTCCACTTT. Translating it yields CASSVGSSPLHF.

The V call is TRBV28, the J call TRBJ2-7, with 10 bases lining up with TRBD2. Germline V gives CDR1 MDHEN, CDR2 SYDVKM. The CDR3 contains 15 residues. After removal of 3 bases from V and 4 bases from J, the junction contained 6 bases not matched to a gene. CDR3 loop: CASSFKLAGVYEQYF. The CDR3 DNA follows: TGTGCCAGCAGTTTTAAGCTAGCGGGAGTTTACGAGCAGTACTTC.

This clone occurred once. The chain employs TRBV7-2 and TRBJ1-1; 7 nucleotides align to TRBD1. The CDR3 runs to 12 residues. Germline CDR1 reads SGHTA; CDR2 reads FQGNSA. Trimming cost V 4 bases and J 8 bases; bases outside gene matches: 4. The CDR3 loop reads CASSSTGLEAFF. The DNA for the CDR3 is TGTGCCAGCAGCTCGACAGGGCTGGAAGCTTTCTTT.

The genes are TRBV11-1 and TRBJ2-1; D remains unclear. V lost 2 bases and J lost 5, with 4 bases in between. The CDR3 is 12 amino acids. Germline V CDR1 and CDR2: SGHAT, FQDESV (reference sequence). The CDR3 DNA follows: TGTGCCAGCAGCTTACTACACAATGAGCAGTTCTTC. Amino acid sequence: CASSLLHNEQFF.